This TCR beta chain was found in a study of a mutant IDH1 vaccine in newly diagnosed glioma. The wider study: Held at week 35, visit V12 was the safety follow-up, and visit V13 followed at week 47. Whole-study results and caveats: Patients mounted vaccine-induced immune responses in almost 95% of cases.

The time point here: week 35, safety follow-up. Vaccination comprised doses that each held 300 ug of mutant IDH1 20-mer peptide, plus topical imiquimod. Data came from immunoSEQ multiplex PCR; TCRdb stores just in-frame clones and leaves some out. Of about 68,000 clones in the sample, 84% are singletons; the top ten hold approximately 12%. This CDR3 has 15 residues. V gave up 7 bases and J gave up 2 bases; unmatched junction bases: 10. CDR1 is SGHAT, CDR2 FQNNGV, per germline. A word on this clone: As yet, its antigen is unknown.

The source material was PBMCs, sampled from a glioma patient whose treatment included an IDH1 peptide vaccine. The genes are TRBV11-2 and TRBJ2-7, with 8 bases fitting TRBD1. The receptor was isolated from a young man with glioma. The DNA for the CDR3 is TGTGCCAGCACCCCAGGGGGCCGGGCCCCCTACGAGCAGTACTTC. Amino acids: CASTPGGRAPYEQYF.